A single sample gave rise to the 32 T cell receptor beta chains below, sequenced in a study of OX40 agonist ivuxolimab in advanced cancers. Repertoires were generated with immunoSEQ multiplex PCR, while TCRdb's copy carries only in-frame clones and drops some. The sample records about 24,000 clones, roughly 84% being singletons. The source was CD4+ or CD8+ T cells sorted from blood, collected in a trial of the OX40 agonist ivuxolimab. All receptors derive from an adult with an advanced solid tumor such as melanoma, head and neck, liver or kidney cancer.

This clone was seen more than once but under ten times. The chain is built from TRBV5-4 and TRBJ2-4; D gene ambiguous. V lost 0 bases, J lost 4 bases, and 5 bases lay in between. This CDR3 has 13 residues. Germline CDR1 is SGHNT and CDR2 is YYREEE (reference sequence). CDR3 DNA sequence: TGTGCCAGCAGCTTGGCCCAAAAAAACATTCAGTACTTC. Its translation is CASSLAQKNIQYF.

The gene calls are TRBV18 and TRBJ2-7, with TRBD1 matching 7 bases. Germline-derived CDR1 and CDR2 are KGHSH and LQKENI. The CDR3 has 15 amino acids. V lost 5 bases, J lost 3 bases, and 10 bases stayed unmatched. Here the CDR3 reads CASSDRTGGIYEQYF. The CDR3 nucleotides are TGTGCCAGCTCAGATCGGACAGGTGGAATCTACGAGCAGTACTTC.

This clone came up once. The J gene is TRBJ2-1, the V gene TRBV6-6; maybe TRBD2 (5 bases). The V end was cut by 2 bases, the J end by 9 bases, with 11 bases between. Germline CDR1 reads MNHNY; CDR2 reads SVGAGI (reference sequence). The CDR3 length is 13 residues. The CDR3 protein is CASSYGAAVEQFF. The CDR3 nucleotides read TGTGCCAGCAGTTACGGTGCAGCGGTTGAGCAGTTCTTC.

The chain uses TRBV28 and TRBJ2-7; either TRBD1 or TRBD2 may fit D (5 bases each). The length of the CDR3 is 14 residues. Trimming left V 7 bases short and J 2 bases short, with 15 bases between. Germline V lookup: CDR1 MDHEN, CDR2 SYDVKM. The CDR3 protein is CASMIPGRAYEQYF. The CDR3 coding sequence is TGTGCCAGCATGATCCCGGGGCGAGCCTACGAGCAGTACTTC.

The rearrangement links TRBV30 to TRBJ1-4; 8 bases fit TRBD1. CDR1 is GTSNPN and CDR2 is SVGIG in the germline V gene (reference sequence). V gave up 0 bases and J gave up 0 bases; unmatched junction bases: 3. This CDR3 region has 16 residues. The CDR3 protein is CAWSVQGGATNEKLFF. CDR3 sequence (DNA): TGTGCCTGGAGTGTACAGGGGGGTGCAACTAATGAAAAACTGTTTTTT.

This chain joins TRBV27 and TRBJ2-1, with 9 bases lining up with TRBD2. This CDR3 contains 18 residues. CDR1 and CDR2 from the germline V gene are MNHEY and SMNVEV (reference sequence). V trimming: 5 bases; J trimming: 3 bases; junction bases outside the gene matches: 14. The CDR3 spells CASSPVNVAGVVYNEQFF. In DNA form, the CDR3 reads TGTGCCAGCAGTCCGGTGAATGTAGCGGGAGTTGTCTACAATGAGCAGTTCTTC.

This chain connects TRBV11-2 to TRBJ1-4; no clear D gene. This CDR3 is 15 amino acids long. The ends were cut back, 0 bases at V and 7 bases at J, with 12 bases in the middle. CDR1 SGHAT and CDR2 FQNNGV come from the germline V gene. As DNA, the CDR3 is TGTGCCAGCAGCTTAGAGACACGGTCTCTTGAAAAACTGTTTTTT. Translation: CASSLETRSLEKLFF.

V gene TRBV29-1 combines with J gene TRBJ2-5, with no clear D. The CDR3 consists of 15 residues. Trimming shortened V by 6 bases and J by 5 bases, and 22 bases separated the two germline ends. Germline V CDR1 and CDR2: SQVTM, ANQGSEA. The CDR3 here is CSVAGALSTTETQYF. As DNA, the CDR3 is TGCAGCGTGGCTGGAGCCCTGTCTACAACGGAGACCCAGTACTTC.

The CDR3 loop reads CASSSDSNTQYF. DNA for the CDR3: TGTGCCAGCAGTTCTGACAGTAATACGCAGTATTTT. The chain is built from TRBV27 and TRBJ2-3; D is possibly TRBD1 (5 bases). CDR1 is MNHEY and CDR2 is SMNVEV in the germline V gene (reference sequence). The CDR3 loop spans 12 amino acids. Trimming removed 4 bases from V and 7 bases from J, with 9 bases in between.

The rearrangement joins TRBV7-6 to TRBJ2-2, with D possibly being TRBD1 (6 bases). The CDR3 loop spans 15 amino acids. Trimming removed 5 bases from V and 4 bases from J, with 14 bases in between. The V gene's germline CDR1 is SGHVS and CDR2 FNYEAQ. CDR3 protein: CASSLNRVATGELFF. CDR3 DNA sequence: TGTGCCAGCAGCCTTAACAGGGTTGCCACCGGGGAGCTGTTTTTT.

V gene TRBV5-1 combines with J gene TRBJ2-3; 10 nucleotides agree with TRBD2. CDR3 length: 15 residues. J was trimmed by 5 bases and V by 2 bases; bases with no gene match: 5. Germline V gives CDR1 SGHRS, CDR2 YFSETQ. The CDR3 sequence: CASSFQRGGGDTQYF. The CDR3 DNA reads as TGCGCCAGCAGCTTTCAGCGGGGGGGTGGAGATACGCAGTATTTT.

This rearrangement joins TRBV6-1 to TRBJ1-5, with D unresolved. V lost 3 bases and J lost 0, with 6 bases in between. The CDR3 totals 14 residues. Germline V gene lookup returns CDR1 MNHNS and CDR2 SASEGT. The CDR3 DNA reads as TGTGCCAGCAGTGACGGGGATAGCAATCAGCCCCAGCATTTT. Translated, it gives CASSDGDSNQPQHF.

This chain joins TRBV14 and TRBJ1-1; 8 nucleotides align to TRBD1. The CDR3 runs 14 residues. V trimming: 2 bases; J trimming: 7 bases; junction bases outside the gene matches: 6. The germline V gene has CDR1 SGHDN and CDR2 FVKESK. The CDR3 DNA follows: TGTGCCAGCAGCCAAATGAGGACAGGGAGTGAAGCTTTCTTT. This gives the protein CASSQMRTGSEAFF.

The chain recombines TRBV7-2 with TRBJ2-1; D tentatively reads TRBD1 or TRBD2 (5 bases each). Trimming left V 2 bases short and J 10 bases short, with 12 bases between. The CDR3 runs to 13 residues. Germline lookup yields CDR1 SGHTA and CDR2 FQGNSA. In DNA, the CDR3 is TGTGCCAGCAGCTTAAATCCGGGGCGGGAGCAGTTCTTC. Residues: CASSLNPGREQFF.

In its sample, this clone was seen once. V usage is TRBV4-3 and J usage is TRBJ1-2; 10 nucleotides line up with TRBD1. V trimming: 0 bases; J trimming: 8 bases; junction bases outside the gene matches: 6. CDR3 size: 15 residues. Looked up from germline, CDR1 is LGHNA and CDR2 is YSLEER. In nucleotides, the CDR3 is TGCGCCAGCAGCCAAGACGGGGACAGGGGCGGAGGCTACACCTTC. This encodes CASSQDGDRGGGYTF.

This chain joins TRBV5-1 and TRBJ1-6; 7 nucleotides align to TRBD1. V was pared by 2 bases and J by 10 bases, with 6 bases of the junction left unmatched. Germline loops: CDR1 SGHRS, CDR2 YFSETQ. This CDR3 region has 14 residues. DNA of the CDR3: TGCGCCAGCAGCTTTGGCCAGGGGGACTCACCCCTCCACTTT. Its translation: CASSFGQGDSPLHF.

This clone has a handful of counts. V usage is TRBV7-8 and J usage is TRBJ2-5; 11 positions match TRBD2. The CDR3 runs 16 residues. Germline V gene lookup returns CDR1 SGHVS and CDR2 FQNEAQ. V lost 4 bases and J lost 2; bases outside the gene matches: 6. This chain's CDR3 is CASSSGLAGPQETQYF. The CDR3 DNA reads TGTGCCAGCAGCTCCGGACTAGCGGGCCCACAAGAGACCCAGTACTTC.

The CDR3 region has the DNA TGTGCCAGCAGTTACGATGAGAACACTGAAGCTTTCTTT. Protein: CASSYDENTEAFF. J is TRBJ1-1 and V is TRBV6-6; D gene uncertain. The CDR3 has 13 residues. Germline-derived CDR1 and CDR2 are MNHNY and SVGAGI (reference sequence). V was cut by 2 bases and J by 1 base, with 5 bases left in between.

The chain carries TRBV7-8 and TRBJ2-7, with TRBD1 matching over 8 bases. The CDR3 spans 15 residues. Germline loops: CDR1 SGHVS, CDR2 FQNEAQ. After removal of 2 bases from V and 4 bases from J, the junction contained 7 bases not matched to a gene. The CDR3 DNA follows: TGTGCCAGCAGCTTACCACGGACAGGGCTTTACGAGCAGTACTTC. Translating gives CASSLPRTGLYEQYF.

The V gene is TRBV30, the J gene TRBJ2-7, with TRBD1 identical over 7 bases. Germline trimming cut 1 base from V and 3 bases from J; bases unmatched to any gene: 6. Germline CDR1 reads GTSNPN; CDR2 reads SVGIG (reference sequence). The CDR3 contains 14 residues. The chain's CDR3 is CAWSEQGWGYEQYF. As DNA, the CDR3 is TGTGCCTGGAGTGAACAGGGGTGGGGCTACGAGCAGTACTTC.

This clone is classed as medium-sized (0.01 to 0.1%). V is TRBV6-5 and J is TRBJ1-4, with 8 bases matching TRBD1. CDR3 length: 14 residues. The trim removed 6 bases at V and 6 bases at J, leaving 6 bases unmatched. Germline CDR1 is MNHEY and CDR2 is SVGAGI. In DNA form, the CDR3 reads TGTGCCAGCAGGTCAGGGGGCGCGGATGAAAAACTGTTTTTT. Encoded protein: CASRSGGADEKLFF.

V is TRBV5-4 and J is TRBJ1-2; 9 bases line up with TRBD1. The V gene's germline CDR1 is SGHNT and CDR2 YYREEE (reference sequence). CDR3 length equals 13 residues. Trimming took 2 bases from V and 7 from J; bases not matched to a gene: 3. In nucleotides, the CDR3 is TGTGCCAGCAGCTTACAGGGGGCTTCTGGCTACACCTTC. Its protein is CASSLQGASGYTF.

The chain joins TRBV11-3 to TRBJ2-5; the match to TRBD2 covers 8 bases. The tail of the sequence fits TRBJ2-7 better, so the J call may be wrong. This CDR3 spans 16 amino acids. Germline V gene data show CDR1 as SGHNT and CDR2 as YENEEA. The CDR3 is CASSPRAGEREYEQYF. The CDR3 region has the DNA TGTGCCAGCAGCCCTAGGGCCGGGGAGCGGGAGTACGAGCAGTACTTC.

CDR3: CASSVGVQGASSYNEQFF. Written as DNA, the CDR3 is TGTGCCAGCAGCGTAGGGGTACAGGGGGCCAGCTCCTACAATGAGCAGTTCTTC. The genes are TRBV9 and TRBJ2-1, with 9 bases identical to TRBD1. With 0 bases clipped from V and 0 bases from J, the junction kept 7 bases outside the gene matches. Germline loops: CDR1 SGDLS, CDR2 YYNGEE. The CDR3 is made up of 18 amino acids.

In this sample, this clone turned up a few times. The chain combines TRBV4-2 with TRBJ2-1; tentatively, D is TRBD1 (6 bases). CDR1 is LGHNA, CDR2 YNFKEQ, per germline. The CDR3 is 18 amino acids. The V end was cut by 3 bases, the J end by 0 bases, with 18 bases between. The chain's CDR3 is CASSQALDRCGSYNEQFF. The CDR3 DNA follows: TGTGCCAGCAGCCAGGCCCTCGACAGGTGCGGCTCCTACAATGAGCAGTTCTTC.

The count of this clone is one. Compared with germline, one end of the junction differs, possibly owing to a read error. The V and J genes are TRBV7-7 and TRBJ2-1; 13 bases map to TRBD2. The CDR3 covers 15 residues. The germline CDR1 and CDR2 sequences are SSHAT and FNYEAQ (reference sequence). The chain's CDR3 is CASSRGTSGDNEQFF. The CDR3 nucleotides read TGTGCTAGCAGTCGGGGGACTAGCGGGGACAATGAGCAGTTCTTC.

The chain joins TRBV30 to TRBJ2-5; D could derive from TRBD1 or TRBD2 (5 bases each). CDR1 is GTSNPN and CDR2 is SVGIG in the germline V gene (reference sequence). The CDR3 sequence is 14 residues long. With 4 bases removed from V and 1 base from J, the gap between germline ends came to 13 bases. The DNA of the CDR3 is TGTGCCTGGACACCGGGACGTCCCCAAGAGACCCAGTACTTC. Its translation: CAWTPGRPQETQYF.

CDR3 bases: TGTGCCAGCAGCTTGTGGGGCGCTTCTGGCTACACCTTC. Its translation: CASSLWGASGYTF. This chain links TRBV5-6 with TRBJ1-2, with D perhaps matching TRBD1 (5 bases). This CDR3 is built from 13 residues. With 1 base removed from V and 7 bases from J, the gap between germline ends came to 11 bases. Germline-derived CDR1 and CDR2 are SGHDT and YYEEEE.

The V call is TRBV11-3, the J call TRBJ2-6; D is unclear. V lost 1 base to trimming and J lost 6 bases, with 7 bases between them. The CDR3 has 14 amino acids. The germline V gene encodes CDR1 SGHNT and CDR2 YENEEA. The CDR3 sequence is CASSLVGSANVLTF. CDR3 DNA sequence: TGTGCCAGCAGCTTAGTCGGGTCGGCCAACGTCCTGACTTTC.

The chain employs TRBV18 and TRBJ1-2; D call uncertain. The CDR3 spans 11 residues. V lost 3 bases, J lost 1 base, and 0 bases lay in between. CDR1 and CDR2 (germline): KGHSH, LQKENI. The CDR3 region is CASSPNYGYTF. For the CDR3, the DNA is TGTGCCAGCTCACCTAACTATGGCTACACCTTC.

The chain recombines TRBV20-1 with TRBJ1-1, with D maybe TRBD1 (5 bases). Trimming removed 8 bases at V and 11 bases at J, with 18 bases between. CDR1 and CDR2 (germline): DFQATT, SNEGSKA (reference sequence). The length of the CDR3 is 11 residues. As DNA, the CDR3 is TGCAGTCCCGGAGGGAGGGGAAGGGCTTTCTTT. Translating it yields CSPGGRGRAFF.

This clone has only one observation. The gene calls are TRBV14 and TRBJ1-3; D possibly corresponds to TRBD1 (5 bases). The CDR3 consists of 17 residues. V was cut by 0 bases and J by 0 bases, with 12 bases left in between. Germline-derived CDR1 and CDR2 are SGHDN and FVKESK. The CDR3 region has the DNA TGTGCCAGCAGCCAAGACTTAGGACAACTCTCTGGAAACACCATATATTTT. Protein sequence: CASSQDLGQLSGNTIYF.